This TCR beta chain was observed in a study of blood T cell repertoires in COVID-19. Across the whole study: Spain, Italy and the United States supplied samples that represented acute and convalescent COVID-19.

Which cohort a participant joined came from the clinical history participants gave. Source study methods: Amplification of reference gene primers was used by the study to estimate nucleated cell counts. The table came from immunoSEQ multiplex PCR; TCRdb's copy has only in-frame clones and leaves some out. The V and J calls and the clone size are those of that table, but D and trimming were determined from the DNA. The profile shows about 430,000 clones, around 87% of them singletons. The V and J ends lost 5 bases and 6 bases respectively, with 14 bases between them. CDR1 is SGHVS and CDR2 is FQNEAQ in the germline V gene. The CDR3 length is 13 residues.

The rearrangement uses TRBV7-8 and TRBJ2-7; a possible D gene is TRBD2 (5 bases). This receptor was taken from a woman aged 30 to 39 with acute COVID-19. Sequenced: PBMCs or T cells enriched from blood (not recorded which). The CDR3 reads CASSPRAHGEQYF. The CDR3 region has the DNA TGTGCCAGCAGCCCGAGGGCGCATGGCGAGCAGTACTTC. The full variable domain, its missing parts supplied by reference TRBV7-8 and TRBJ2-7, is GAGVSQSPRYKVAKRGQDVALRCDPISGHVSLFWYQQALGQGPEFLTYFQNEAQLDKSGLPSDRFFAERPEGSVSTLKIQRTQQEDSAVYLCASSPRAHGEQYFGPGTRLTVT.